One sample yielded the 22 T cell receptor beta chains listed below, sequenced in a study of T cell changes during pregnancy in multiple sclerosis. Clones were sequenced by immunoSEQ multiplex PCR, and TCRdb holds only the in-frame ones, with some missing. This table holds approximately 87,000 clones, 85% to 95% found once. The source material was CD4+ T cells from peripheral blood mononuclear cells, sampled in the second trimester of pregnancy. These receptors were collected from a female donor with multiple sclerosis, enrolled in a pregnancy study.

Only one count was recorded for this clone. The J gene is TRBJ2-5, the V gene TRBV5-4, with 9 bases lining up with TRBD2. CDR3 length equals 18 residues. After removal of 1 base from V and 4 bases from J, the junction contained 14 bases not matched to a gene. CDR1 and CDR2 (germline): SGHNT, YYREEE (reference sequence). The CDR3 DNA sequence: TGTGCCAGCAGCTTGAAAGCGGGGGGCCCTTTTTTTCGAGAGACCCAGTACTTC. It codes for CASSLKAGGPFFRETQYF.

The chain recombines TRBV9 with TRBJ2-7; 8 bases agree with TRBD1. The CDR3 totals 14 residues. Germline V gene lookup returns CDR1 SGDLS and CDR2 YYNGEE. Trimming removed 0 bases from V and 6 bases from J; junction bases left unmatched: 5. CDR3 sequence: CASSVEQGEGEQYF. The CDR3 DNA sequence: TGTGCCAGCAGCGTAGAACAGGGGGAAGGCGAGCAGTACTTC.

CDR3 sequence reads: CASQTISGRGTGELFF. The CDR3 nucleotides read TGCGCCAGCCAAACTATAAGCGGGAGAGGGACCGGGGAGCTGTTTTTT. V is TRBV5-1 and J is TRBJ2-2, with 8 bases aligning to TRBD2. Germline CDR1 SGHRS, CDR2 YFSETQ. V was clipped by 7 bases and J by 5 bases; unmatched bases: 13. CDR3 size: 16 residues.

This rearrangement joins TRBV19 to TRBJ2-7; D is possibly TRBD1 (5 bases). Per the germline V gene, CDR1 is LNHDA and CDR2 is SQIVND (reference sequence). The CDR3 spans 14 residues. The V end lost 2 bases, the J end lost 4 bases, and 12 bases lay between the germline ends. CDR3 bases: TGTGCCAGTAGTATACGCAGGGATCGATACGAGCAGTACTTC. This codes for CASSIRRDRYEQYF.

The chain recombines TRBV7-9 with TRBJ2-5; TRBD2 aligns across 12 bases. The CDR3 sequence is 18 residues long. Germline CDR1 is SEHNR and CDR2 is FQNEAQ (reference sequence). V gave up 4 bases and J gave up 4 bases; unmatched junction bases: 13. CDR3 residues: CASSSGLASGGALETQYF. The CDR3 DNA is TGTGCCAGCAGCTCAGGGCTGGCTAGCGGGGGGGCCTTAGAGACCCAGTACTTC.

This clone occurred once. The rearrangement joins TRBV19 to TRBJ2-1; D uncertain. CDR3 length: 15 residues. V lost 2 bases and J lost 5, with 13 bases in between. Germline V gives CDR1 LNHDA, CDR2 SQIVND (reference sequence). CDR3 protein: CASSITQSSNNEQFF. The DNA for the CDR3 is TGTGCCAGTAGTATAACACAGAGTAGTAACAATGAGCAGTTCTTC.

V is TRBV4-2 and J is TRBJ1-3; 7 positions match TRBD1. Looked up from germline, CDR1 is LGHNA and CDR2 is YNFKEQ. CDR3 length: 16 residues. The ends lost 3 bases at V and 0 bases at J; junction bases unmatched: 5. CDR3 DNA sequence: TGTGCCAGCAGCCAGGAAAGACAGGGCTCTGGAAACACCATATATTTT. This encodes CASSQERQGSGNTIYF.

The genes are TRBV5-1 and TRBJ1-4, with D possibly TRBD1 on 5 matching bases. CDR1 is SGHRS and CDR2 is YFSETQ in the germline V gene. The CDR3 runs 16 residues. Trimming cost V 0 bases and J 4 bases, with 13 bases left between them. The CDR3 protein is CASSLGLDRHNEKLFF. In DNA form, the CDR3 reads TGCGCCAGCAGCTTGGGGCTCGACAGACATAATGAAAAACTGTTTTTT.

This sequence joins TRBV4-1 and TRBJ2-3; 10 positions agree with TRBD2. Per germline, CDR1 MGHRA and CDR2 YSYEKL. This CDR3 is 16 amino acids long. The V and J ends lost 4 bases and 4 bases, in that order; junction bases with no gene match: 8. CDR3 in amino acids: CASSLPAGGPSDTQYF. The CDR3 bases are TGCGCCAGCAGCCTCCCAGCGGGGGGGCCGTCAGATACGCAGTATTTT.

This clone was detected ten times or more. The chain joins TRBV2 to TRBJ1-1; D is unclear. In germline, CDR1 is SNHLY, CDR2 FYNNEI. V gave up 3 bases and J gave up 4 bases, with 24 bases separating them. The CDR3 consists of 18 residues. For the CDR3, the DNA is TGTGCCAGCAGTGATTTGGGTCGGTTTTCAGACCCGGGCACTGAAGCTTTCTTT. The encoded protein is CASSDLGRFSDPGTEAFF.

The chain employs TRBV6-1 and TRBJ1-6, with 9 bases matching TRBD1. There are 16 residues in the CDR3. The junction had 11 bases not matched to a gene; V was cut back by 4 bases and J by 10 bases. Germline loops: CDR1 MNHNS, CDR2 SASEGT. The CDR3 here is CASSALPDRGESPLHF. The DNA for the CDR3 is TGTGCCAGCAGTGCCCTACCGGACAGGGGTGAATCACCCCTCCACTTT.

This clone appeared a few times. The chain uses TRBV29-1 and TRBJ1-2; 7 bases agree with TRBD1. This CDR3 comprises 12 residues. Germline V gene data show CDR1 as SQVTM and CDR2 as ANQGSEA. V lost 5 bases to trimming and J lost 8 bases; unmatched junction nucleotides: 8. CDR3 in amino acids: CSVRGGAWGYTF. The CDR3 bases are TGCAGCGTTCGAGGGGGCGCGTGGGGCTACACCTTC.

This chain joins TRBV6-1 and TRBJ1-1; 7 bases are a match to TRBD1. V shed 11 bases and J 4 bases; nucleotides not matched to a gene: 7. The CDR3 extends over 12 amino acids. CDR1 and CDR2 (germline): MNHNS, SASEGT. DNA of the CDR3: TGTGCCGGACAGGAGGTTGGCACTGAAGCTTTCTTT. As protein: CAGQEVGTEAFF.

The chain uses TRBV15 and TRBJ2-1; maybe TRBD2 (6 bases). V shed 3 bases and J shed 0 bases, with 21 bases lying between them. The CDR3 contains 19 residues. Germline V CDR1 and CDR2: LNHNV, YYDKDF (reference sequence). The CDR3 reads CATSRGGGRVPSSYNEQFF. CDR3 in DNA: TGTGCCACCAGCAGGGGGGGTGGCAGGGTCCCGAGCTCCTACAATGAGCAGTTCTTC.

The gene calls are TRBV2 and TRBJ1-2; no definite D call. V dropped 4 bases and J dropped 0 bases, with 12 bases sitting between them. The CDR3 sequence is 15 residues long. Looked up from germline, CDR1 is SNHLY and CDR2 is FYNNEI. CDR3 amino acids: CASSVIRETNYGYTF. CDR3 DNA: TGTGCCAGCAGTGTCATAAGGGAGACTAACTATGGCTACACCTTC.

V usage is TRBV5-1 and J usage is TRBJ1-2; D is ambiguous. V lost 4 bases and J 8 bases, leaving 15 bases between the germline ends. This CDR3 is 13 amino acids long. Per the germline V gene, CDR1 is SGHRS and CDR2 is YFSETQ. The CDR3 region has the DNA TGCGCCAGCAGCCGGGAGCCAACGGGGGGCTACACCTTC. Translation: CASSREPTGGYTF.

The chain combines TRBV4-1 with TRBJ1-1; possible D gene TRBD1, 5 bases. Germline V gene lookup returns CDR1 MGHRA and CDR2 YSYEKL. The CDR3 is 14 residues long. The ends were cut back, 4 bases at V and 4 bases at J, with 13 bases in the middle. This CDR3 reads CASSRAGGVTEAFF. CDR3 coding DNA: TGCGCCAGCAGCCGCGCCGGGGGGGTCACTGAAGCTTTCTTT.

CDR3 amino acids: CASSLEAGGTGPYGYTF. CDR3 coding DNA: TGTGCCAGCAGCTTAGAGGCAGGGGGGACAGGTCCATATGGCTACACCTTC. The chain uses TRBV7-6 and TRBJ1-2; 8 bases are a match to TRBD1. The CDR3 totals 17 residues. V gave up 1 base and J gave up 5 bases; unmatched junction bases: 12. Germline V gene lookup returns CDR1 SGHVS and CDR2 FNYEAQ.

V usage is TRBV6-5 and J usage is TRBJ2-2; 7 positions match TRBD1. The ends lost 2 bases at V and 5 bases at J; junction bases unmatched: 2. Germline CDR1 reads MNHEY; CDR2 reads SVGAGI. The CDR3 runs to 14 residues. The CDR3 bases are TGTGCCAGCAGTTACGACAGGGTGACCGGGGAGCTGTTTTTT. Protein product: CASSYDRVTGELFF.

The rearrangement uses TRBV21-1 and TRBJ2-7; the DNA was not used to check the table's D call, TRBD2. TRBV21-1 counts as a pseudogene. The CDR3 runs to 14 residues. The CDR3 loop is CASSKGQFLREQYF. The CDR3 nucleotides read TGTGCCAGCAGCAAAGGGCAGTTTTTGAGGGAGCAGTACTTC.

V is TRBV11-2 and J is TRBJ2-7; 10 bases are shared with TRBD2. The CDR3 spans 14 residues. Germline V gene sequence: CDR1 SGHAT, CDR2 FQNNGV. Trimming cost V 4 bases and J 7 bases; bases outside gene matches: 7. The CDR3 nucleotides read TGTGCCAGCAGCTCGGCTAGCGGGAGATGGGAGCAGTACTTC. Protein product: CASSSASGRWEQYF.

The chain carries TRBV29-1 and TRBJ2-1; TRBD2 agrees at 8 bases. This CDR3 region has 13 residues. Germline V gene data show CDR1 as SQVTM and CDR2 as ANQGSEA. J gave up 10 bases and V 2 bases, and 7 bases lay outside the gene matches. CDR3 sequence: CSVEKAGVNEQFF. The CDR3 DNA reads as TGCAGCGTTGAAAAAGCGGGAGTCAACGAGCAGTTCTTC.